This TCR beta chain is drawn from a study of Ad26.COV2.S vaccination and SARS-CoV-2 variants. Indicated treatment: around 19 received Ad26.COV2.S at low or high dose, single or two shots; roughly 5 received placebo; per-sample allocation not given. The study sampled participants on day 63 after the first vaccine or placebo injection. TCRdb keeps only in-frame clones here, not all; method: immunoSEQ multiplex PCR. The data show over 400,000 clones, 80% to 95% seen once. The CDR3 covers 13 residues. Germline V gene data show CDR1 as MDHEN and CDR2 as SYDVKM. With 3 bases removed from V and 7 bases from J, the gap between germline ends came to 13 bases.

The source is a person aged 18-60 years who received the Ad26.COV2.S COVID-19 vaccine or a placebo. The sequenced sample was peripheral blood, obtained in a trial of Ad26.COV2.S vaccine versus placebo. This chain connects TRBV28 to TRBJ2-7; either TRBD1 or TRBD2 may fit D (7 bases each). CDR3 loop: CASSFRRGGEQYF. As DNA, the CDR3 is TGTGCCAGCAGTTTCCGCAGGGGGGGAGAGCAGTACTTC.